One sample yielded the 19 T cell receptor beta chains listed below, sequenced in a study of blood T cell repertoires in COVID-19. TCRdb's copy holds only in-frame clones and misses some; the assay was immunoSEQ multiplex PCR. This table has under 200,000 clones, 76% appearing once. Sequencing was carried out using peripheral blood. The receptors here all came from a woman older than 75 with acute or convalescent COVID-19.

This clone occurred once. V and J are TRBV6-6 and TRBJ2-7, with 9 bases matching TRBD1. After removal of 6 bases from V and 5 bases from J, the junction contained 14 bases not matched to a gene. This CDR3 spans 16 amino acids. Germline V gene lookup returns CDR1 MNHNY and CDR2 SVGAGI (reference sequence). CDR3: CASRSIWGQGIHEQYF. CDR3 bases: TGTGCCAGCAGATCCATTTGGGGACAGGGAATCCACGAGCAGTACTTC.

For the CDR3, the DNA is TGTGCCAGCAGGTCCGGGACTGCAGCTGGCTACACCTTC. Its protein product is CASRSGTAAGYTF. The J gene is TRBJ1-2, the V gene TRBV3-1 (or the pseudogene TRBV3-2), with D tentatively TRBD1 (5 bases). CDR3 length equals 13 residues. V was pared by 6 bases and J by 7 bases, with 15 bases between. Germline assignment: CDR1 LGHDT and CDR2 YNNKEL (reference sequence).

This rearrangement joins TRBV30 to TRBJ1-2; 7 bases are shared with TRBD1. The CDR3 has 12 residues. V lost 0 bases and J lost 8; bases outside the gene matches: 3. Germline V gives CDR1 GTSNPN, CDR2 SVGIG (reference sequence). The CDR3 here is CAWSVRGSGYTF. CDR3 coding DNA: TGTGCCTGGAGTGTCAGGGGGTCAGGCTACACCTTC.

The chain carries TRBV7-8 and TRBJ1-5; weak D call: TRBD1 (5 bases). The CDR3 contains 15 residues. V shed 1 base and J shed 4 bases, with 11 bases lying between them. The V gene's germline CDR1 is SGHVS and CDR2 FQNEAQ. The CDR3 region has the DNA TGTGCCAGCAGCTTAGACGGGGGTGGTAATCAGCCCCAGCATTTT. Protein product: CASSLDGGGNQPQHF.

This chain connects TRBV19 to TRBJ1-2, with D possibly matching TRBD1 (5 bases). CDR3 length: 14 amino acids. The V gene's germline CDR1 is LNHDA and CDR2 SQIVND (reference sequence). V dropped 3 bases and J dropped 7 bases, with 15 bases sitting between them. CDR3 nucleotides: TGTGCCAGTAGTATCCTATCAGGGCTAAGTGGCTACACCTTC. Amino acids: CASSILSGLSGYTF.

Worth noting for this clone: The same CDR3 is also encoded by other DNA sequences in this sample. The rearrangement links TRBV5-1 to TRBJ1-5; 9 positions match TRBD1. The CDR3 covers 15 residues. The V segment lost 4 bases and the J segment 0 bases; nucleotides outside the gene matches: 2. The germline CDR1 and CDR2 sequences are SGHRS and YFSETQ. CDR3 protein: CASSRTGASNQPQHF. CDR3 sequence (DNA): TGCGCCAGCAGCCGGACAGGGGCTAGCAATCAGCCCCAGCATTTT. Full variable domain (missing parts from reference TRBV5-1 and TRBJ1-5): KAGVTQTPRYLIKTRGQQVTLSCSPISGHRSVSWYQQTPGQGLQFLFEYFSETQRNKGNFPGRFSGRQFSNSRSEMNVSTLELGDSALYLCASSRTGASNQPQHFGDGTRLSIL.

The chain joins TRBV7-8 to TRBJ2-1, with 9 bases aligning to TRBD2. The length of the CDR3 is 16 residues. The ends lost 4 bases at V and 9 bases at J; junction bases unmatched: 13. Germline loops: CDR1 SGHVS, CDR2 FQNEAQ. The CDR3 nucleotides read TGTGCCAGCAGCTCCCTTAGGGGCGGGGGGGCCACTGAGCAGTTCTTC. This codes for CASSSLRGGGATEQFF.

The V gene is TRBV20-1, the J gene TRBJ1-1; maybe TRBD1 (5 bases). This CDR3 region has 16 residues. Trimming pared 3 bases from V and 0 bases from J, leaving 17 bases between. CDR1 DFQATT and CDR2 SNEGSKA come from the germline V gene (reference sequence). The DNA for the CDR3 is TGCAGTGCTAGTAGGGGACTTGGCCCGTTGAACACTGAAGCTTTCTTT. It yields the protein CSASRGLGPLNTEAFF.

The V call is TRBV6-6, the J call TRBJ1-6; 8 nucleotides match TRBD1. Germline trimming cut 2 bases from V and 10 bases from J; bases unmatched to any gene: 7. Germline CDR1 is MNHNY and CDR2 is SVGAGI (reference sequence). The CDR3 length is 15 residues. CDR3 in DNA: TGTGCCAGCAGTTACGGGGACAGACAGGGGTCACCCCTCCACTTT. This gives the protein CASSYGDRQGSPLHF.

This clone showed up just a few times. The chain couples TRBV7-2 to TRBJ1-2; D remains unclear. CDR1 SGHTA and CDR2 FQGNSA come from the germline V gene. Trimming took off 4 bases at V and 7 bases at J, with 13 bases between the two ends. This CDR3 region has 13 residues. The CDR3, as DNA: TGTGCCAGCAGCTCCCGACCCGCTAGTGGCTACACCTTC. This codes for CASSSRPASGYTF.

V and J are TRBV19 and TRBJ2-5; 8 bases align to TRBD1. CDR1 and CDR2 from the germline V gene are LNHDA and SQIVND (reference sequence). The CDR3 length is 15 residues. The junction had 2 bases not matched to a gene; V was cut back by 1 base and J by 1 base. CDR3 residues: CASSIGQGPQETQYF. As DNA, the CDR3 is TGTGCCAGTAGTATAGGACAGGGGCCCCAAGAGACCCAGTACTTC.

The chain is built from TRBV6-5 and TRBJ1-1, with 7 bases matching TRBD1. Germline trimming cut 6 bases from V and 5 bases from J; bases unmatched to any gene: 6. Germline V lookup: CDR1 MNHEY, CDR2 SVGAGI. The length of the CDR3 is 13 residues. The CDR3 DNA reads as TGTGCCAGCAGCCGGGACAGAGGAACTGAAGCTTTCTTT. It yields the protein CASSRDRGTEAFF.

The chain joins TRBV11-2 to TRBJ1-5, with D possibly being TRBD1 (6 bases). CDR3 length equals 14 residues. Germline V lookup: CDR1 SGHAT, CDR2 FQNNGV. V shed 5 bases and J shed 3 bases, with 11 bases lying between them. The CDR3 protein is CASSPGGANQPQHF. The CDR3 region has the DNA TGTGCCAGCAGCCCCGGGGGGGCCAATCAGCCCCAGCATTTT. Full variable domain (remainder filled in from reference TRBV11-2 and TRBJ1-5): EAGVAQSPRYKIIEKRQSVAFWCNPISGHATLYWYQQILGQGPKLLIQFQNNGVVDDSQLPKDRFSAERLKGVDSTLKIQPAKLEDSAVYLCASSPGGANQPQHFGDGTRLSIL.

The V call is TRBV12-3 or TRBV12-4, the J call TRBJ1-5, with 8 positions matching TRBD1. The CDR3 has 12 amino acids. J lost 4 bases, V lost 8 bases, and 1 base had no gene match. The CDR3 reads CASRQGNQPQHF. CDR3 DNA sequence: TGTGCCAGCCGACAGGGGAATCAGCCCCAGCATTTT.

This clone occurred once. The CDR3 nucleotides are TGTGCCAGCCGCCCATCAGGCTCCTACAATGAGCAGTTCTTC. This sequence encodes CASRPSGSYNEQFF. The chain couples TRBV7-3 to TRBJ2-1; D gene ambiguous. Germline V gives CDR1 SGHTA, CDR2 FQGTGA. The CDR3 totals 14 residues. V lost 8 bases and J lost 0, with 11 bases in between.

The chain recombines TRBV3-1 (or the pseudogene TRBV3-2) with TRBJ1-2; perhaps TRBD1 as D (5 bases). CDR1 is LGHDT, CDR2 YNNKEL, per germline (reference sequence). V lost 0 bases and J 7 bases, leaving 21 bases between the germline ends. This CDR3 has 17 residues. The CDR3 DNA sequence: TGTGCCAGCAGCCAAGAGCCCGAAGGACTGACCGGGGGTGGCTACACCTTC. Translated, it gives CASSQEPEGLTGGGYTF.

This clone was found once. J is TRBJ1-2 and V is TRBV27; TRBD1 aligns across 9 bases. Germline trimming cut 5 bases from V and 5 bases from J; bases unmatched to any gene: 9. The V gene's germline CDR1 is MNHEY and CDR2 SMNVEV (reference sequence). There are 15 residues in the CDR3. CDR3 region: CASSTIGTGKYGYTF. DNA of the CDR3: TGTGCCAGCAGTACCATAGGGACAGGGAAATATGGCTACACCTTC.

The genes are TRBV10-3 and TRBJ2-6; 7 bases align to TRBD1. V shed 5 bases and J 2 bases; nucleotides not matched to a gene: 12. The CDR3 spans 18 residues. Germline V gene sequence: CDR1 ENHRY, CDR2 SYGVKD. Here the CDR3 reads CAISRGGRGATGANVLTF. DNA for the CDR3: TGTGCCATCAGTAGAGGGGGCAGGGGCGCAACTGGGGCCAACGTCCTGACTTTC.

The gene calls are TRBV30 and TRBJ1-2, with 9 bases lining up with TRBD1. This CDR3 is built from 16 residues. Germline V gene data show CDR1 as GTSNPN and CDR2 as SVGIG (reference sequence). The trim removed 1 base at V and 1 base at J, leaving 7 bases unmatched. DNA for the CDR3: TGTGCCTGGAGTGGAATGACAGGGGGGATTAACTATGGCTACACCTTC. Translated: CAWSGMTGGINYGYTF.